This T cell receptor beta chain appears in the sequencing data of a study of cytomegalovirus exposure and HLA in healthy donors. General study points: In a later analysis, CMV-associated beta chains were mostly HLA-associated, it appeared. Cytomegalovirus-associated TCR beta chains were listed, numbering approximately 150. Association of approximately 18,000 TCR beta sequences with HLA alleles was found at 0.05 false discovery rate in a later analysis.

This clone was picked up one time. Its matching antigen is unknown. A junction boundary mismatches the germline segment, possibly from a read error. CDR3 size: 15 residues. Germline CDR1 SGHRS, CDR2 YFSETQ. The PCR used 60 Vbeta and 13 Jbeta primers. Repertoires were generated with immunoSEQ multiplex PCR, while TCRdb's copy carries only in-frame clones and drops some. The data show about 160,000 clones, around 79% seen once. The sequenced sample consisted of PBMCs. This chain joins TRBV5-1 and TRBJ1-1; 8 bases agree with TRBD1. This receptor was obtained from a human donor in good health. CDR3 protein: CASTLTGENRDEAFF. In DNA form, the CDR3 reads TGCGCCAGCACCTTGACAGGGGAAAACAGGGATGAAGCTTTCTTT. Together with reference TRBV5-1 and TRBJ1-1, the CDR3 gives the full variable domain: KAGVTQTPRYLIKTRGQQVTLSCSPISGHRSVSWYQQTPGQGLQFLFEYFSETQRNKGNFPGRFSGRQFSNSRSEMNVSTLELGDSALYLCASTLTGENRDEAFFGQGTRLTVV.